This T cell receptor beta chain was retrieved from a study of OX40 agonist ivuxolimab in advanced cancers. As for the study in general: Ivuxolimab, which is an agonistic anti-OX40 (CD134) antibody, was administered to the patients. Partial responses were observed in three patients, of whom one had hepatocellular carcinoma and two had cutaneous melanoma. Whole-study findings and limits: CD8+ T cells were the subset that, on average, had more expanded clones than CD4+. Individuals who were partial responders at 0.1-3.0 mg/kg had clonal expansion that ranked among the lowest.

About this clone itself: Its antigen is unknown.

Repertoires were generated with immunoSEQ multiplex PCR, while TCRdb's copy carries only in-frame clones and drops some. This table holds fewer than 70,000 clones, approximately 84% found once. This sequence originates from an adult with an advanced solid tumor such as melanoma, head and neck, liver or kidney cancer. This specimen was CD4+ or CD8+ T cells sorted from blood, taken in a trial of the OX40 agonist ivuxolimab.

CDR3 bases: TGTGCCAGTAACCTGGACACAAATTCACCCCTCCACTTT. The encoded protein is CASNLDTNSPLHF. This sequence joins TRBV19 and TRBJ1-6; D is perhaps TRBD1 (5 bases). The CDR3 is made up of 13 amino acids. Deletions cut 7 bases from V and 7 bases from J, with 11 bases between. CDR1 is LNHDA and CDR2 is SQIVND in the germline V gene (reference sequence).